The clone carrying this T cell receptor (beta chain) has only a few counts. Its antigen is not known. The data stem from a study of identical twins. TCRdb processed the 5' RACE reads anew with MiXCR; each CDR3 protein has one entry. The sample gives 450,000 or so distinct CDR3 sequences, approximately 15% of which show up once; 0.95% to 1% is in the top ten. CDR1 and CDR2 from the germline V gene are SGHDT and YYEEEE. V lost 4 bases and J 3 bases, leaving 8 bases between the germline ends. The CDR3 extends over 13 amino acids. Study-wide results and limits: The study drew conclusions from cross-sectional statistical analysis, not from following the same donors. Models underestimated how often monozygotic twins shared out-of-frame TCR alpha. Out-of-frame alpha sequences shared by twins showed excess low generation probability. Beta out-of-frame twin sharing showed a weaker excess.

A further study also used this sample, focusing on yellow fever vaccine responses in identical twins.

V gene TRBV5-6 combines with J gene TRBJ2-1; TRBD1 might be the D (6 bases). What was sequenced was CD4+ T cells sorted from blood. The clonotype comes from a woman aged 18-35 years in good health. The CDR3 bases are TGTGCCAGCAGCAAGGGACACTACAATGAGCAGTTCTTC. Translating gives CASSKGHYNEQFF.